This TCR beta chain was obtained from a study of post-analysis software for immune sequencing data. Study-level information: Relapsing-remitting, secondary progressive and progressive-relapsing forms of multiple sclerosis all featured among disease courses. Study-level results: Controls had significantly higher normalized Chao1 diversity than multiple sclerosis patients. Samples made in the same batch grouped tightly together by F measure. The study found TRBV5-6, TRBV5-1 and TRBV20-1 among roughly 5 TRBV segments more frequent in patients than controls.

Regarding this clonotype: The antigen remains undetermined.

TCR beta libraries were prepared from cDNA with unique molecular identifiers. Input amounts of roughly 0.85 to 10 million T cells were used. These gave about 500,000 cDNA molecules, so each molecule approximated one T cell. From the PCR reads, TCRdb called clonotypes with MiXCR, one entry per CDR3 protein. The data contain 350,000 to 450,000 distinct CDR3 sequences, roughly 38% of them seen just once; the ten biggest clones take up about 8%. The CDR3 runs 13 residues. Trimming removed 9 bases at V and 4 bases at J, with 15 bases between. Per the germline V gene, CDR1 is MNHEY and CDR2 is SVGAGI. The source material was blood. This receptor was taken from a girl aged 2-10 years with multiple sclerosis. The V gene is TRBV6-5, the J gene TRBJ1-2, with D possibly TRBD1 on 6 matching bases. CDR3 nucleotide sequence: TGTGCCAGTGGGAGACAGGTGTTCTATGGCTACACCTTC. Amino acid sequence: CASGRQVFYGYTF.